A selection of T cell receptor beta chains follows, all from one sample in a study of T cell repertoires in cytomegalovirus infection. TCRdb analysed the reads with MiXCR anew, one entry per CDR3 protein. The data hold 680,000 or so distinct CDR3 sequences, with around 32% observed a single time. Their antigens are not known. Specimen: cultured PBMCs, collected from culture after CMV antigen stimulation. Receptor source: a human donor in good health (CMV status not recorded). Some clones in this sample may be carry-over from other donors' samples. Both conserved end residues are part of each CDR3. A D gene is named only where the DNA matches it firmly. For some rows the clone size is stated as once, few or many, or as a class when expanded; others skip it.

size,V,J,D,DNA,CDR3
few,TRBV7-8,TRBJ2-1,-,TGTGCCAGCAGCCCGGGACCGCCCGATGAGCAGTTCTTC,CASSPGPPDEQFF
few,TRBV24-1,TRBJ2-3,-,TGTGCCACCAGTGATTTGTATAGCCAGCGCACAGATACGCAGTATTTT,CATSDLYSQRTDTQYF
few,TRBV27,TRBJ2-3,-,TGTGCCAGCAGCCGGGGGTATGGCACAGATACGCAGTATTTT,CASSRGYGTDTQYF
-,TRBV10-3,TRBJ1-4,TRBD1,TGTGCCATCAGTGAGGACAGGGTAGGGACGGAACTGTTTTTT,CAISEDRVGTELFF
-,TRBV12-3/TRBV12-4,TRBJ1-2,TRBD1,TGTGCCAGCAGACAGGGGACGACTTCTTACTATGGCTACACCTTC,CASRQGTTSYYGYTF
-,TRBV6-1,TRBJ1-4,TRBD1,TGTGCCAGCAGTGGGACAGGGCAAACTAATGAAAAACTGTTTTTT,CASSGTGQTNEKLFF
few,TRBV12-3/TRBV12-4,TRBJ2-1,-,TGTGCCAGCAGTAGTGGACAGTTTGGGAGTCTGTTCTTC,CASSSGQFGSLFF
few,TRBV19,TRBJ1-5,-,TGTGCCAGTAACCGTTTGGGGAATCAGCCCCAGCATTTT,CASNRLGNQPQHF
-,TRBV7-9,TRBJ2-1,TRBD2,TGTGCCAGCAGCCTGGCTAATAGCGGGCGATCGGGCAATGAGCAGTTCTTC,CASSLANSGRSGNEQFF
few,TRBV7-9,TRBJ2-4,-,TGTGCCAGCAGCTTAATTCCTCAGGGAGAGGAAAACATTCAGTACTTC,CASSLIPQGEENIQYF
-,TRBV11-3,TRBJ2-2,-,TGTGCCAGCAGCCCCGGAGGGGGGGCCAGGAACACCGGGGAGCTGTTTTTT,CASSPGGGARNTGELFF
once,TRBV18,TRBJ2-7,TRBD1,TGTGCCAGCTCACCCGCCTCCCGAGGGGGCGGGCGGAACGAGCAGTACTTC,CASSPASRGGGRNEQYF
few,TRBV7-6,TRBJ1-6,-,TGTGCCAGCAGCTTAGTGGGAGGGCCTAATAATTCACCCCTCCACTTT,CASSLVGGPNNSPLHF
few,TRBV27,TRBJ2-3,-,TGTGCCAGCAGTACTACCCGAGGCACAGATACGCAGTATTTT,CASSTTRGTDTQYF
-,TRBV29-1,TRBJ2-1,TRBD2,TGCAGCGTTCGACTAGCGGGAGTCGGTGAGCAGTTCTTC,CSVRLAGVGEQFF
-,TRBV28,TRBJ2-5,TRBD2,TGTGCCAGTCCGCCGAATCTAGCGGGGGAGATAGAAGAGACCCAGTACTTC,CASPPNLAGEIEETQYF
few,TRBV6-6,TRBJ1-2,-,TGTGCCAGCAGTTACTTTCGAGTAGGAGTTGTTGATTCGGACTATGGCTACACCTTC,CASSYFRVGVVDSDYGYTF
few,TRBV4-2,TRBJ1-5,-,TGTGCCAGCAGCCAAGATATGAGCAATCAGCCCCAGCATTTT,CASSQDMSNQPQHF
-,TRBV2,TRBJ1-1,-,TGTGCCAGCAGAGACAGGCTGATCATTACCCCGAACACTGAAGCTTTCTTT,CASRDRLIITPNTEAFF
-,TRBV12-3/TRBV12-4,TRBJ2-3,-,TGTGCCAGCAGTGCCACTCCGCTCTCCTTCTCCGATACGCAGTATTTT,CASSATPLSFSDTQYF
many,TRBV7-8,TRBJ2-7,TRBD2,TGTGCCAGCAGCCTCAGCTGGGGGGGCTCCTACGAGCAGTACTTC,CASSLSWGGSYEQYF
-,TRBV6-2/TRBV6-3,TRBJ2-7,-,TGTGCCAGCAGTTACTCGGGGACCCCCTACGAGCAGTACTTC,CASSYSGTPYEQYF
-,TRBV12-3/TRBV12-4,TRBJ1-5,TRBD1,TGTGCCAGCAGTTCATCCAGGGGGATGGATCAGCCCCAGCATTTT,CASSSSRGMDQPQHF
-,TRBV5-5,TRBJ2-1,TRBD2,TGTGCCAGCAGTTTTCGACTAGCGGGATTACCCTACAATGAGCAGTTCTTC,CASSFRLAGLPYNEQFF
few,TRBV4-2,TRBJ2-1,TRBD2,TGTGCCAGCAGCCACGGGACTAGCGGGGGGGAGGATGAGCAGTTCTTC,CASSHGTSGGEDEQFF
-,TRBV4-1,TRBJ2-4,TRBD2,TGCGCCAGCAGCCCCACGACTAGCGGCGGAAACATTCAGTACTTC,CASSPTTSGGNIQYF
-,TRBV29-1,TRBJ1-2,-,TGCAGCGTTGATTGGGGAAACTATGGCTACACCTTC,CSVDWGNYGYTF
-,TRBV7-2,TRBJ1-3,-,TGTGCCAGCAGCTTAAATTCGGTATTAGCTGGAAACACCATATATTTT,CASSLNSVLAGNTIYF
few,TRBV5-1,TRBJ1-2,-,TGCGCCAGCAGCTGGGGCCCGCCAGGGGATGATGGCTATGGCTACACCTTC,CASSWGPPGDDGYGYTF
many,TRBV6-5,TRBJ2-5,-,TGTGCCAGCAGTTACTCCGGAGCGGATGAAGAGACCCAGTACTTC,CASSYSGADEETQYF
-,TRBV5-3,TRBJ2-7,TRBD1,TGTGCCAGCAGCTTGGACAGGGATGACTACGAGCAGTACTTC,CASSLDRDDYEQYF
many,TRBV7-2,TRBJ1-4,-,TGTGCCAGCAGCTTAGTTCGAGCAGGGGCACCTAATGAAAAACTGTTTTTT,CASSLVRAGAPNEKLFF
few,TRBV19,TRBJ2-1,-,TGTGCCAGTAGTATACTGGGCCGAGCAGACTACAATGAGCAGTTCTTC,CASSILGRADYNEQFF
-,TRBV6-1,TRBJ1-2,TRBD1,TGTGCCAGCAGCGGACAGGGGGTACATGGCTACACCTTC,CASSGQGVHGYTF
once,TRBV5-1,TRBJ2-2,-,TGCGCCACCAATAGGGGCGTACAAACCGGGGAGCTGTTTTTT,CATNRGVQTGELFF
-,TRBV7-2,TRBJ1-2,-,TGTGCCAGCAGCTGGGGGGCTAACTATGGCTACACCTTC,CASSWGANYGYTF
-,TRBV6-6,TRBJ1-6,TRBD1,TGTGCCAGCAGATTGGGACAGGACAATTCACCCCTCCACTTT,CASRLGQDNSPLHF